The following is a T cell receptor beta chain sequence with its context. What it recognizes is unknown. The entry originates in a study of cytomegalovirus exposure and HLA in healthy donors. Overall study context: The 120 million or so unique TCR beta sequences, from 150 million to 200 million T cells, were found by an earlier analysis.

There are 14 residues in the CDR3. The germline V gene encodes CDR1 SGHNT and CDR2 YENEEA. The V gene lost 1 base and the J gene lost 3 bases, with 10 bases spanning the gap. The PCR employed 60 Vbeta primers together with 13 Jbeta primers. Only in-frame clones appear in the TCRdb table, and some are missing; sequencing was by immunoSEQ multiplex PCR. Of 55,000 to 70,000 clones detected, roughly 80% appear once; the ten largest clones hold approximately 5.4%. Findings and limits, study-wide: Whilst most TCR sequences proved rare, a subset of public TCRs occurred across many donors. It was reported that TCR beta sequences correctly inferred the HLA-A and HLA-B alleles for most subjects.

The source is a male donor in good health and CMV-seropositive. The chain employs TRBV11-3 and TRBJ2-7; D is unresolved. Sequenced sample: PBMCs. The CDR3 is CASSLVSRSYEQYF. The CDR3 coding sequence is TGTGCCAGCAGCTTAGTATCCAGAAGCTACGAGCAGTACTTC.